One sample yielded the 3 T cell receptor beta chains listed below, sequenced in a study of technical replicates of blood from a few donors. Assay: immunoSEQ multiplex PCR; the TCRdb copy retains only in-frame clones and omits some. The sample lists about 83,000 clones, 90% to 95% occurring once. Sequencing was done on a sample of T cells isolated from PBMCs. The receptor set was obtained from a human donor in good health.

The chain couples TRBV27 to TRBJ2-7; weak D call: TRBD1 (5 bases). There are 15 residues in the CDR3. With 5 bases removed from V and 2 bases from J, the gap between germline ends came to 16 bases. In germline, CDR1 is MNHEY, CDR2 SMNVEV (reference sequence). CDR3 sequence reads: CASSESDRITYEQYF. The CDR3 DNA reads TGTGCCAGCAGTGAGTCTGACAGAATCACCTACGAGCAGTACTTC.

Details on this clone: One end of the junction varies from germline; a read error may be responsible. Here the CDR3 DNA reads TGCGCCAGCAGCTTCGGGTTGGAGTTGTTTTTT. Translating it yields CASSFGLELFF. The chain joins TRBV10-1 to TRBJ2-2, with unresolved D. Germline CDR1 is WNHNN and CDR2 is SYGVQD (reference sequence). The CDR3 is made up of 11 amino acids.

This clone was picked up a small number of times. The genes are TRBV10-3 and TRBJ1-2; 10 bases align to TRBD1. Losses at the gene ends were 2 bases for V and 7 bases for J; bases not matched to a gene: 4. The germline V gene has CDR1 ENHRY and CDR2 SYGVKD. This CDR3 spans 14 amino acids. In DNA, the CDR3 is TGTGCCATCAGTGAGCGGGACAGGGGAGCTGGCTACACCTTC. Translation gives CAISERDRGAGYTF.